The 25 T cell receptor beta chains below were found in one sample sequenced in a study of blood T cells in healthy people across ages. Primed by a sample-barcoded 5' primer and a J-beta primer mix, a second PCR proceeded for 7 to 11 cycles. TCRdb analysed the 5' RACE reads with MiXCR anew, one entry per CDR3 protein. The sample has some 1.8 million distinct CDR3 sequences, about two fifths seen once. Specimen: blood. These receptors all come from a human donor in good health.

Note on this clonotype: A much more abundant neighbour one base away suggests this may be a read error. The rearrangement joins TRBV11-1 to TRBJ2-1; 7 bases fit TRBD1. The CDR3 has 14 residues. Looked up from germline, CDR1 is SGHAT and CDR2 is FQDESV (reference sequence). The CDR3 DNA reads as TGTGCCGGCAGCTTTGGCAGGGGGTACAATGAGCAGTTCTTC. Translating it yields CAGSFGRGYNEQFF.

The chain employs TRBV7-2 and TRBJ1-4; D is undetermined. The CDR3 totals 15 residues. V lost 5 bases and J 8 bases, leaving 18 bases between the germline ends. Per germline, CDR1 SGHTA and CDR2 FQGNSA. The CDR3 region has the DNA TGTGCCAGCAGCCCCGCCCCGGACGAAACGGAAAAACTGTTTTTT. It yields the protein CASSPAPDETEKLFF.

This clonotype was detected a few times. The V call is TRBV27, the J call TRBJ2-1, with D uncertain. CDR3 length: 13 amino acids. The germline V and J ends were trimmed by 7 bases and 3 bases, with 10 bases remaining between them. Germline V gene lookup returns CDR1 MNHEY and CDR2 SMNVEV (reference sequence). In DNA, the CDR3 is TGTGCCAGCAAACAGTACCTCTACAATGAGCAGTTCTTC. Residues: CASKQYLYNEQFF.

The rearrangement joins TRBV7-9 to TRBJ1-6, with D maybe TRBD1 (5 bases). The germline gives CDR1 SEHNR, CDR2 FQNEAQ (reference sequence). The ends were cut back, 0 bases at V and 3 bases at J, with 12 bases in the middle. This CDR3 has 17 residues. The CDR3 nucleotides read TGTGCCAGCAGCTTAGCGACAAGGGACCTCTATAATTCACCCCTCCACTTT. This codes for CASSLATRDLYNSPLHF.

This clonotype was counted only a few times. The chain couples TRBV18 to TRBJ2-5, with D possibly TRBD1 on 7 matching bases. This CDR3 is built from 15 residues. V lost 4 bases to trimming and J lost 3 bases, with 15 bases between them. Germline CDR1 KGHSH, CDR2 LQKENI. The DNA for the CDR3 is TGTGCCAGCTCACTGGGACTTCAGGGGGAAGAGACCCAGTACTTC. Translation gives CASSLGLQGEETQYF.

This clonotype came up a few times. The chain recombines TRBV7-2 with TRBJ2-1; TRBD2 might be the D (5 bases). Per the germline V gene, CDR1 is SGHTA and CDR2 is FQGNSA. This CDR3 is built from 13 residues. V lost 5 bases and J 5 bases, leaving 10 bases between the germline ends. CDR3 in DNA: TGTGCCAGCAGCCCAGGACTGCACAATGAGCAGTTCTTC. Protein product: CASSPGLHNEQFF.

This chain links TRBV29-1 with TRBJ2-5, with TRBD1 matching 7 bases. This CDR3 region has 15 residues. The ends lost 4 bases at V and 5 bases at J; junction bases unmatched: 13. From germline, CDR1 is SQVTM and CDR2 ANQGSEA. Here the CDR3 reads CSVVGTGDIWETQYF. In DNA, the CDR3 is TGCAGCGTTGTGGGAACAGGGGACATATGGGAGACCCAGTACTTC.

The chain joins TRBV28 to TRBJ1-5; 8 bases align to TRBD1. V lost 5 bases and J lost 0; bases outside the gene matches: 9. The CDR3 has 17 residues. Germline V gene lookup returns CDR1 MDHEN and CDR2 SYDVKM. The CDR3 loop is CASSLLTGGTSNQPQHF. The CDR3, as DNA: TGTGCCAGCAGTCTCCTCACAGGGGGGACTAGCAATCAGCCCCAGCATTTT.

The chain employs TRBV29-1 and TRBJ1-2, with TRBD1 identical over 9 bases. Germline V gene data show CDR1 as SQVTM and CDR2 as ANQGSEA. The length of the CDR3 is 14 residues. With 2 bases clipped from V and 1 base from J, the junction kept 2 bases outside the gene matches. This chain's CDR3 is CSVELGQGNYGYTF. In DNA, the CDR3 is TGCAGCGTTGAATTGGGACAGGGTAACTATGGCTACACCTTC.

For this clonotype: The germline gene is not matched at one end of the junction; a read error may be the cause. The V gene is TRBV27, the J gene TRBJ1-1; no definite D call. The CDR3 sequence is 14 residues long. The germline gives CDR1 MNHEY, CDR2 SMNVEV (reference sequence). The CDR3 DNA reads as TGTGCCAGCAGTTTCGATGAGATGAACACTGGAGCTTTCTTT. This translates into CASSFDEMNTGAFF.

V usage is TRBV11-2 and J usage is TRBJ2-3, with D perhaps matching TRBD2 (6 bases). The CDR3 spans 17 residues. V gave up 3 bases and J gave up 6 bases, with 22 bases separating them. Germline V lookup: CDR1 SGHAT, CDR2 FQNNGV. CDR3 amino acids: CASSLGIRSGREDTQYF. The CDR3 DNA is TGTGCCAGCAGCTTGGGGATCCGTAGCGGCCGAGAGGATACGCAGTATTTT.

This clonotype was seen only a few times. The rearrangement links TRBV5-1 to TRBJ2-3; 9 bases match TRBD2. Trimming cost V 2 bases and J 0 bases; bases outside gene matches: 4. In germline, CDR1 is SGHRS, CDR2 YFSETQ. The CDR3 totals 16 residues. The CDR3, as DNA: TGCGCCAGCAGCTTTAGCGGGGGACCGAGCACAGATACGCAGTATTTT. Its translation is CASSFSGGPSTDTQYF.

The chain has TRBV25-1 and TRBJ1-6; D is possibly TRBD1 (6 bases). V lost 2 bases, J lost 8 bases, and 16 bases lay in between. The CDR3 spans 16 residues. Germline V gene sequence: CDR1 MGHDK, CDR2 SYGVNS. CDR3 region: CASSEMLRGGDSPLHF. Written as DNA, the CDR3 is TGTGCCAGCAGTGAAATGCTCAGGGGAGGGGATTCACCCCTCCACTTT.

This clonotype was detected a few times. The chain has TRBV29-1 and TRBJ2-3; D may be TRBD1 (6 bases). This CDR3 spans 16 amino acids. The V and J ends lost 5 bases and 2 bases respectively, with 20 bases between them. Germline assignment: CDR1 SQVTM and CDR2 ANQGSEA. CDR3 nucleotides: TGCAGCGTTTCAGGGACAAAAAACCATAACACAGATACGCAGTATTTT. This encodes CSVSGTKNHNTDTQYF.

The count of this clonotype is one. The chain joins TRBV12-3 or TRBV12-4 to TRBJ2-7; 7 bases match TRBD1. CDR3 size: 14 residues. V shed 7 bases and J 0 bases; nucleotides not matched to a gene: 6. The CDR3 DNA sequence: TGTGCCAGCAATTGGGACAGAGACTCCTACGAGCAGTACTTC. Translated: CASNWDRDSYEQYF.

This clonotype was seen ten or more times. J is TRBJ1-1 and V is TRBV7-2, with TRBD1 as a possible D gene (6 bases). The germline V gene has CDR1 SGHTA and CDR2 FQGNSA. Trimming took off 1 base at V and 4 bases at J, with 13 bases between the two ends. The CDR3 totals 15 residues. The CDR3 DNA follows: TGTGCCAGCAGCTTAGTGGGGGGGCCATTCACTGAAGCTTTCTTT. This codes for CASSLVGGPFTEAFF.

The gene calls are TRBV7-3 and TRBJ2-1, with 13 bases aligning to TRBD2. V gave up 1 base and J gave up 15 bases; unmatched junction bases: 6. There are 14 residues in the CDR3. CDR1 SGHTA and CDR2 FQGTGA come from the germline V gene. In nucleotides, the CDR3 is TGTGCCAGCAGCTTAAGGACTAGCGGGGGAAGGATGTTCTTC. This encodes CASSLRTSGGRMFF.

This chain joins TRBV5-1 and TRBJ2-1, with 8 bases fitting TRBD2. The J call may not be correct, given that the DNA end is closer to TRBJ2-7. This CDR3 has 14 residues. CDR1 is SGHRS, CDR2 YFSETQ, per germline. CDR3: CASSRGGPYNEQYF. CDR3 bases: TGCGCCAGCAGCCGGGGGGGACCCTACAATGAGCAGTACTTC.

Only one count was recorded for this clonotype. CDR3 in amino acids: CASSSSLLVDNYGYTF. DNA for the CDR3: TGTGCCAGCAGCTCCTCCCTCCTGGTAGATAACTATGGCTACACCTTC. The chain combines TRBV5-5 with TRBJ1-2; D remains ambiguous. This CDR3 has 16 residues. CDR1 is SGHKS and CDR2 is YYEKEE in the germline V gene (reference sequence). The V end was cut by 3 bases, the J end by 1 base, with 16 bases between.

The V gene is TRBV29-1, the J gene TRBJ2-1; D remains unclear. The ends were cut back, 2 bases at V and 3 bases at J, with 11 bases in the middle. CDR3 size: 14 residues. Germline V CDR1 and CDR2: SQVTM, ANQGSEA. The CDR3 DNA reads as TGCAGCGTTGAAAAAGGGAATTTCTACAATGAGCAGTTCTTC. Translation gives CSVEKGNFYNEQFF.

This clonotype was detected a few times. This rearrangement joins TRBV4-3 to TRBJ2-7; D ambiguous. The J call may be mistaken, given a closer DNA end match to TRBJ2-5. This CDR3 is built from 14 residues. Germline V gene data show CDR1 as LGHNA and CDR2 as YSLEER. CDR3 residues: CASSQEGLSGTQYF. The CDR3 bases are TGCGCCAGCAGCCAAGAAGGGCTGTCAGGGACCCAGTACTTC.

Only a few counts were recorded for this clonotype. V gene TRBV25-1 combines with J gene TRBJ1-5; no definite D call. The germline gives CDR1 MGHDK, CDR2 SYGVNS. V lost 2 bases and J lost 2, with 10 bases in between. This CDR3 has 15 residues. This chain's CDR3 is CASSEPGPGNQPQHF. The CDR3 nucleotides are TGTGCCAGCAGTGAACCTGGGCCCGGCAATCAGCCCCAGCATTTT.

This clonotype turned up a few times. The chain employs TRBV7-2 and TRBJ1-2; D is unresolved. Germline CDR1 SGHTA, CDR2 FQGNSA. This CDR3 has 17 residues. V was cut by 5 bases and J by 7 bases, with 26 bases left in between. CDR3 DNA: TGTGCCAGCAGCCCATTAGTACAGATGAAAGGTTCGTCTGGCTACACCTTC. This translates into CASSPLVQMKGSSGYTF. Based on the CDR3 plus reference TRBV7-2 and TRBJ1-2, the full variable domain is GAGVSQSPSNKVTEKGKDVELRCDPISGHTALYWYRQSLGQGLEFLIYFQGNSAPDKSGLPSDRFSAERTGGSVSTLTIQRTQQEDSAVYLCASSPLVQMKGSSGYTFGSGTRLTVV.

V gene TRBV12-3 or TRBV12-4 combines with J gene TRBJ2-3; tentative D call: TRBD2 (5 bases). There are 16 residues in the CDR3. The V end was cut by 5 bases, the J end by 2 bases, with 17 bases between. The CDR3 coding sequence is TGTGCCAGCAGTCCCCGGACTTACCCCACCACAGATACGCAGTATTTT. The encoded protein is CASSPRTYPTTDTQYF.

V is TRBV12-3 or TRBV12-4 and J is TRBJ2-6, with a possible D match to TRBD2 (6 bases). The CDR3 covers 20 residues. Trimming took off 5 bases at V and 0 bases at J, with 23 bases between the two ends. The CDR3 reads CASSPMGPGVLGSGANVLTF. The CDR3 DNA follows: TGTGCCAGCAGTCCCATGGGCCCGGGGGTTTTAGGCTCTGGGGCCAACGTCCTGACTTTC.